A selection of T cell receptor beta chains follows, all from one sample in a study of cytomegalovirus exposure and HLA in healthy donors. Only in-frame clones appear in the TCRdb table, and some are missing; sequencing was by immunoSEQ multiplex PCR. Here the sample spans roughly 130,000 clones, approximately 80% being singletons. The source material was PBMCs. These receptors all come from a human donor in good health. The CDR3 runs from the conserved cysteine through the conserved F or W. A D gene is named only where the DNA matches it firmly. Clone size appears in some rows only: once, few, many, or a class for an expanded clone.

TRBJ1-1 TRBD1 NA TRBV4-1 TGCGCCAGCAGCACCCAAATGACAGGGTACACTGAAGCTTTCTTT CASSTQMTGYTEAFF
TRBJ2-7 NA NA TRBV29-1 TGCAGCGTTGGACAGACTTCCTACGAGCAGTACTTC CSVGQTSYEQYF
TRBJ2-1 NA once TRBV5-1 TGCGCCAGCAGCTTGGCCGAGGGGGGGAATGAGCAGTTCTTC CASSLAEGGNEQFF
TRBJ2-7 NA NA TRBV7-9 TGTGCCAGCAGCTCGATGCGGGGGCACGAGCAGTACTTC CASSSMRGHEQYF
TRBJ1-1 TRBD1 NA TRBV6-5 TGTGCCATCAGTGAACAGGGGAAGACTGAAGCTTTCTTT CAISEQGKTEAFF
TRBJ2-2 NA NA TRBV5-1 TGCGCCAGCAGCTTGGCCTCATGGGCAGGATCGAACACCGGGGAGCTGTTTTTT CASSLASWAGSNTGELFF
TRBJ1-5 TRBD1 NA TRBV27 TGTGCCAGCAGTATAGAATACAGGGGATACAATCAGCCCCAGCATTTT CASSIEYRGYNQPQHF
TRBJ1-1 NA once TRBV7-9 TGTGCCAGCAGCTCCGAGGGGGTCACTGAAGCTTTCTTT CASSSEGVTEAFF
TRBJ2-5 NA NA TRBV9 TGTGCCAGCAGCGAAGGGGAAGAGACCCAGTACTTC CASSEGEETQYF
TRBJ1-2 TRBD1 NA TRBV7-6 TGTGCCAGCAGCCCTAGAACAACCCCCGGGACAGGCAGGCGCACCTTC CASSPRTTPGTGRRTF
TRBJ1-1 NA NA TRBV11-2 TGTGCCAGCAGTCCGGGATTCCGGAACACTGAAGCTTTCTTT CASSPGFRNTEAFF